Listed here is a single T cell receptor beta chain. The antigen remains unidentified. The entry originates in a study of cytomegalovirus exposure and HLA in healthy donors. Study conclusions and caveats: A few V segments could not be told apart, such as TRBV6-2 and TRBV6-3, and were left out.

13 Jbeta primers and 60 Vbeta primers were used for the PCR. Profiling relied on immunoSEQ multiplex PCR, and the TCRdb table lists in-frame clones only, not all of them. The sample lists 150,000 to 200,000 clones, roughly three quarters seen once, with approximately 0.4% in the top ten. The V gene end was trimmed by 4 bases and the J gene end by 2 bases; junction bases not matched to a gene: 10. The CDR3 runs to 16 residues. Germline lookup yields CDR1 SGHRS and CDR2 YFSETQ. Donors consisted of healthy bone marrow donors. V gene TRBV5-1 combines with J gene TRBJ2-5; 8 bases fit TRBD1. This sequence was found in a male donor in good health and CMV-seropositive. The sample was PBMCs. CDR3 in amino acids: CASSPSLGTGQETQYF. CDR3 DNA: TGCGCCAGCAGCCCGAGTCTAGGGACAGGACAAGAGACCCAGTACTTC.